One and the same sample provided the 9 T cell receptor beta chains below, sequenced in a study of T-cell reconstitution after alpha-beta-depleted transplantation in children. A library of TCRbeta sequences, prepared with unique molecular identifiers, was generated. TCRdb passed the PCR reads through MiXCR, listing each CDR3 protein once. This sample has roughly 300,000 distinct CDR3 sequences, with around a tenth found just once. The specimen was peripheral blood, collected 180 days after TCRalphabeta/CD19-depleted stem cell transplant. The receptor set was obtained from a male patient under 10 years old who had a stem cell transplant for chronic granulomatous disease, so the T cells may come from the graft donor.

As for this clonotype: At one end the junction does not follow the germline gene, possibly because of a read error. The V call is TRBV20-1, the J call TRBJ2-3, with 11 positions matching TRBD2. The V gene's germline CDR1 is DFQATT and CDR2 SNEGSKA (reference sequence). The CDR3 runs to 16 residues. CDR3 residues: CSARVLAGAPTDTQCF. CDR3 nucleotides: TGCAGTGCTAGAGTACTAGCGGGGGCCCCCACAGACACGCAGTGTTTT.

This clonotype occurred many times. The chain carries TRBV12-3 or TRBV12-4 and TRBJ2-1, with 8 positions matching TRBD2. The ends lost 6 bases at V and 2 bases at J; junction bases unmatched: 3. The CDR3 covers 14 residues. Here the CDR3 DNA reads TGTGCCAGCAGGCCGGGGGGGACCTACAATGAGCAGTTCTTC. Its protein is CASRPGGTYNEQFF.

This clonotype was observed many times. The chain links TRBV20-1 to TRBJ2-1; 15 bases line up with TRBD2. V was pared by 6 bases and J by 7 bases, with 10 bases of the junction left unmatched. The germline CDR1 and CDR2 sequences are DFQATT and SNEGSKA (reference sequence). This CDR3 is built from 16 residues. CDR3 region: CSAPRTSGRAQNEQFF. The CDR3 region has the DNA TGCAGTGCGCCTCGGACTAGCGGGAGGGCCCAAAATGAGCAGTTCTTC.

In its sample, this clonotype was seen many times. The chain recombines TRBV21-1 with TRBJ2-4; TRBD2 was called by the table and not checked on the DNA. TRBV21-1 is shown as a pseudogene. The length of the CDR3 is 17 residues. The CDR3 DNA sequence: TGTGCTGACCGGGACAGAGGACTAGCGGGAGCCAAAAACATTCAGTACTTC. It specifies CADRDRGLAGAKNIQYF.

This clonotype was observed many times. The chain recombines TRBV7-9 with TRBJ2-1, with 9 bases matching TRBD2. The J segment lost 6 bases and the V segment lost 0 bases, leaving 9 bases of the junction unmatched. The length of the CDR3 is 17 residues. The germline gives CDR1 SEHNR, CDR2 FQNEAQ (reference sequence). CDR3 region: CASSLALGREGRNEQFF. The CDR3 DNA reads TGTGCCAGCAGCTTAGCCCTTGGGCGGGAGGGCCGCAATGAGCAGTTCTTC.

This clonotype was detected ten times or more. This rearrangement joins TRBV12-3 or TRBV12-4 to TRBJ2-6; D tentatively fits TRBD1 or TRBD2 (5 bases each). The CDR3 runs to 15 residues. V was shortened by 5 bases and J by 3 bases, with 11 bases between the two germline ends. DNA of the CDR3: TGTGCCAGCAGTCCCCCGGGGCTTGGGGCCAACGTCCTGACTTTC. This translates into CASSPPGLGANVLTF.

This clonotype was found many times. The chain links TRBV28 to TRBJ1-4, with 10 bases matching TRBD1. Trimming removed 3 bases from V and 8 bases from J; junction bases left unmatched: 6. There are 15 residues in the CDR3. Germline CDR1 and CDR2: MDHEN and SYDVKM. The CDR3 DNA is TGTGCCAGCAGTTTTTCCGGGACAGGGGAGGAAAAACTGTTTTTT. Protein sequence: CASSFSGTGEEKLFF.

Ten or more counts support this clonotype. The genes are TRBV20-1 and TRBJ2-7; D not certain. With 6 bases removed from V and 2 bases from J, the gap between germline ends came to 11 bases. CDR1 and CDR2 (germline): DFQATT, SNEGSKA (reference sequence). The CDR3 consists of 12 residues. The CDR3 sequence is CSALGNPYEQYF. DNA of the CDR3: TGCAGTGCACTTGGTAACCCCTACGAGCAGTACTTC.

This clonotype was seen many times. V is TRBV6-1 and J is TRBJ2-1, with TRBD2 matching 10 bases. Unmatched junction bases numbered 6, after V lost 4 bases and J lost 6 bases. This CDR3 is 15 amino acids long. The germline V gene has CDR1 MNHNS and CDR2 SASEGT. CDR3 loop: CASSVVGTSVNEQFF. The DNA of the CDR3 is TGTGCCAGCAGTGTAGTAGGGACTAGCGTCAATGAGCAGTTCTTC.